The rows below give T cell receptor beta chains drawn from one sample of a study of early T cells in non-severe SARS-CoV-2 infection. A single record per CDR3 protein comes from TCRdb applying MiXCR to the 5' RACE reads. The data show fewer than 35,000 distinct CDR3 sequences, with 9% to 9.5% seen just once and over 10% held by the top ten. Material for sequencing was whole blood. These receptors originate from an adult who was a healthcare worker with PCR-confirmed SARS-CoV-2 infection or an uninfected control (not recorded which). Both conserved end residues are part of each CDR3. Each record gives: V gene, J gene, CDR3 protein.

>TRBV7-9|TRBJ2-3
CASSILAGGRDTQYF
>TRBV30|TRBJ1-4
CAWSGPVPNEKLFF
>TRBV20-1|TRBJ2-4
CSARVSLGGNIQYF
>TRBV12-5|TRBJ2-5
CASGLGQVSSETQYF
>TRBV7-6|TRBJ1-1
CATSRGLNTEAFF
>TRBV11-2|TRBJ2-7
CASRGEGSPYEQYF
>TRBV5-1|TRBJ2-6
CASSFGYSGANVLTF
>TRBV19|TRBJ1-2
CASSIVVTANYGYTF
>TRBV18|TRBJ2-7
CASSVGGDTNEQYF
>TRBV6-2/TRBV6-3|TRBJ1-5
CASSREDAFQPQHF
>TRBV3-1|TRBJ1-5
CASSRNRDINQPQHF
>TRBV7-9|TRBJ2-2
CASSGTGAGELFF
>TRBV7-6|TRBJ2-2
CASSLSGRRDTGELFF
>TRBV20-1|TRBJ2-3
CSARGDSVGYTDTQYF
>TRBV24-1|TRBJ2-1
CATSDLDSGAYNEQFF
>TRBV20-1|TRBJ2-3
CSAKSEVPTLTEHTDTQYF
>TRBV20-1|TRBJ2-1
CSALALGTYNEQFF
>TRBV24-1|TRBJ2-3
CATGKQGAADTQYF
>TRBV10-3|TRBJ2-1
CAISSYNEQFF
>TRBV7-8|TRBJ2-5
CASRLFWAAQETQYF
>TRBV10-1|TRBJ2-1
CASSEITAGETYNEQFF
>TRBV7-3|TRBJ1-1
CASSSAGGWTEAFF
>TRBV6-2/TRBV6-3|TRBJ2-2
CASSLPGTGSIGELFF
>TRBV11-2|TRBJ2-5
CASSLVKGTSRAQETQYF
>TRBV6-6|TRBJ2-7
CASSGSDYEQYF
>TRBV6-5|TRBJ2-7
CASSYSRDTLSYEQYF
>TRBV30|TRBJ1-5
CAWSLKANQPQHF
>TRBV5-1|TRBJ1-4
CASSLGRDRTEKLFF
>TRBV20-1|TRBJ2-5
CSASAGFGQETQYF
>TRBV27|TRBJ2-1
CASSYPGNEQFF
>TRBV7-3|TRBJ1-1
CASSLGTVNTEAFF
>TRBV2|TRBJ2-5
CASSVLGGGETQYF
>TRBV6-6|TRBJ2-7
CASSYSNSAYEQYF
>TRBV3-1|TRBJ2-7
CASASYEQYF
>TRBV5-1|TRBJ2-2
CASRSNPGQGAGELFF
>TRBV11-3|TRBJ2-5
CASSLISDETQYF
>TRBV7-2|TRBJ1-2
CASSLERGLAGYGYTF
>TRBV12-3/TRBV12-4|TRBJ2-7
CASSSETGITYEQYF
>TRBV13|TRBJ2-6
CASSLDSGSGANVLTF
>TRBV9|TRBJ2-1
CASSPRQGGDEQFF
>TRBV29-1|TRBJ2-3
CSADGGAGDTQYF
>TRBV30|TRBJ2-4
CAWSSGDIQYF
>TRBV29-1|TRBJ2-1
CSVDSGGYNEQFF
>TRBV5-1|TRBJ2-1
CASSSTLNNDEQFF
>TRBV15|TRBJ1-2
CATSRDAGGYYGYTF
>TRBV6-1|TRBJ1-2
CATETGYGYTF
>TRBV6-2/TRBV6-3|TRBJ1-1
CASSTPLRPMNTEAFF
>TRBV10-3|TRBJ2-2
CAINEPGDTGELFF
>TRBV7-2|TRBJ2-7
CASSLERGAYEQYF